These 11 T cell receptor beta chains came from one sample sequenced in a study of blood T cell repertoires in COVID-19. Only in-frame clones appear in the TCRdb table, and some are missing; sequencing was by immunoSEQ multiplex PCR. Of around 100,000 clones listed, about 85% are singletons. The sample comprised peripheral blood. These receptors were obtained from a man aged 35 to 55 with acute or convalescent COVID-19.

This chain joins TRBV10-1 and TRBJ2-1; 16 bases agree with TRBD2. V gave up 7 bases and J gave up 4 bases; unmatched junction bases: 7. This CDR3 region has 17 residues. Germline V lookup: CDR1 WNHNN, CDR2 SYGVQD (reference sequence). Here the CDR3 DNA reads TGCGCCAGCACCAAAGGGACTAGCGGGGGGGCATACAATGAGCAGTTCTTC. Translated: CASTKGTSGGAYNEQFF.

The CDR3 DNA follows: TGTGCCAGCTCACCCGGCCAGGTGGGCACAGATACGCAGTATTTT. It encodes CASSPGQVGTDTQYF. V is TRBV18 and J is TRBJ2-3; D is ambiguous. Trimming stripped 3 bases from V and 1 base from J, with 11 bases between. Germline loops: CDR1 KGHSH, CDR2 LQKENI. The CDR3 spans 15 residues.

The V gene is TRBV7-9, the J gene TRBJ1-1, with 10 positions matching TRBD1. The V and J ends lost 5 bases and 3 bases, in that order; junction bases with no gene match: 6. Germline CDR1 reads SEHNR; CDR2 reads FQNEAQ (reference sequence). The CDR3 sequence is 15 residues long. CDR3 protein: CASSLDRGSDTEAFF. The CDR3 region has the DNA TGTGCCAGCAGCCTGGACAGGGGGTCGGACACTGAAGCTTTCTTT. Variable domain in full (rest from reference TRBV7-9 and TRBJ1-1): DTGVSQNPRHKITKRGQNVTFRCDPISEHNRLYWYRQTLGQGPEFLTYFQNEAQLEKSRLLSDRFSAERPKGSFSTLEIQRTEQGDSAMYLCASSLDRGSDTEAFFGQGTRLTVV.

The chain employs TRBV5-1 and TRBJ1-1; possibly TRBD1 for D (5 bases). The germline gives CDR1 SGHRS, CDR2 YFSETQ. V lost 4 bases and J 5 bases, leaving 21 bases between the germline ends. This CDR3 spans 16 amino acids. The CDR3 loop is CASSTGRAGEGTEAFF. The DNA for the CDR3 is TGCGCCAGCAGCACAGGTAGGGCAGGAGAAGGGACTGAAGCTTTCTTT.

The chain couples TRBV15 to TRBJ1-3; D remains ambiguous. Looked up from germline, CDR1 is LNHNV and CDR2 is YYDKDF (reference sequence). The V and J ends lost 1 base and 5 bases respectively, with 6 bases between them. CDR3 size: 13 residues. This chain's CDR3 is CATSRGQRNTIYF. Here the CDR3 DNA reads TGTGCCACCAGCAGAGGGCAGAGAAACACCATATATTTT.

The rearrangement links TRBV19 to TRBJ1-5; TRBD1 might be the D (5 bases). Between the trimmed V and J ends, which lost 2 bases and 2 bases, there was a span of 13 bases. The CDR3 length is 16 residues. Per germline, CDR1 LNHDA and CDR2 SQIVND (reference sequence). The CDR3 region is CASSILGGDGNQPQHF. For the CDR3, the DNA is TGTGCCAGTAGTATATTGGGGGGTGACGGCAATCAGCCCCAGCATTTT.

CDR3 nucleotide sequence: TGTGCCAGCAGCCAAGATTCTTTTTCGCAGTCTGGGGCCAACGTCCTGACTTTC. Its protein product is CASSQDSFSQSGANVLTF. V is TRBV3-1 (or the pseudogene TRBV3-2) and J is TRBJ2-6; D gene unclear. Trimming shortened V by 0 bases and J by 1 base, and 13 bases separated the two germline ends. The germline V gene encodes CDR1 LGHDT and CDR2 YNNKEL (reference sequence). The CDR3 extends over 18 amino acids.

The gene calls are TRBV6-1 and TRBJ2-7; D is ambiguous. The CDR3 consists of 13 residues. V lost 2 bases and J lost 5, with 10 bases in between. Germline V gene lookup returns CDR1 MNHNS and CDR2 SASEGT. CDR3 in DNA: TGTGCCAGCAGTGAATCCAACCTAAACGAGCAGTACTTC. This codes for CASSESNLNEQYF.

The chain joins TRBV4-1 to TRBJ2-3; 11 positions agree with TRBD2. This CDR3 has 15 residues. The junction had 7 bases not matched to a gene; V was cut back by 6 bases and J by 5 bases. Germline V CDR1 and CDR2: MGHRA, YSYEKL. CDR3 loop: CASRPSGGYVDTQYF. Here the CDR3 DNA reads TGCGCCAGCAGGCCTAGCGGGGGGTATGTAGATACGCAGTATTTT.

The CDR3 protein is CASSLGRGGAFF. The CDR3, as DNA: TGTGCCAGCAGTTTGGGTCGGGGGGGAGCTTTCTTT. The gene calls are TRBV27 and TRBJ1-1; perhaps TRBD1 as D (5 bases). CDR3 size: 12 residues. CDR1 and CDR2 (germline): MNHEY, SMNVEV (reference sequence). Trimming removed 3 bases from V and 10 bases from J, with 12 bases in between.

This clone has only one observation. This sequence joins TRBV13 and TRBJ2-5; TRBD1 might be the D (5 bases). The CDR3 consists of 15 residues. The V gene's germline CDR1 is PRHDT and CDR2 FYEKMQ (reference sequence). Trimming removed 0 bases at V and 7 bases at J, with 15 bases between. The CDR3 protein is CASSLGSGSSGTQYF. In nucleotides, the CDR3 is TGTGCCAGCAGCTTAGGTTCAGGGTCGAGTGGGACCCAGTACTTC.